This note documents a single TCR beta chain sequence. Its antigen is unidentified. Every subset had its genomic DNA shared out evenly among several immunoSEQ plates. This table comes from immunoSEQ multiplex PCR, and its TCRdb copy is limited to in-frame clones, with some not included. The profile shows around 510,000 clones, 90% to 97% of them singletons. The data derive from a study of shared clonotypes between healthy human individuals. Study-wide findings and caveats: Unshared clonotypes carried lower generation probabilities than those common to all four donors.

Donors comprised healthy HIV-negative adults lacking recent acute infections or vaccinations. Partitioning of CD4+ cells yielded a CD45RA+ naive subset and a CD45RA-negative memory subset. This CDR3 region has 13 residues. Germline CDR1 and CDR2: MRHNA and SNTAGT. The V and J ends lost 2 bases and 4 bases respectively, with 8 bases between them. This clonotype originated in a woman in her thirties in good health. The sequenced material came from naive CD4+ T cells sorted from blood. Subset of the sample: CD45RA+ positively selected. The chain recombines TRBV6-4 with TRBJ1-2; D remains ambiguous. CDR3 amino acids: CASSDNRGYGYTF. For the CDR3, the DNA is TGTGCCAGCAGTGACAACAGAGGCTATGGCTACACCTTC.